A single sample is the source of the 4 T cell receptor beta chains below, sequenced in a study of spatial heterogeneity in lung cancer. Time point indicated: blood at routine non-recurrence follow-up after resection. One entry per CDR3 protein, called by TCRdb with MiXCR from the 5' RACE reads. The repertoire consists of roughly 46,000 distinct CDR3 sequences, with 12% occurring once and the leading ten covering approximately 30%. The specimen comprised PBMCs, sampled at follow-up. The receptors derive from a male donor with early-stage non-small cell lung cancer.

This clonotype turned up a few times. The CDR3: CASSQPTGVGSPLHF. CDR3 bases: TGTGCCAGCAGTCAACCGACAGGGGTGGGTTCACCCCTCCACTTT. The chain uses TRBV6-6 and TRBJ1-6; TRBD1 agrees at 8 bases. Germline trimming cut 5 bases from V and 9 bases from J; bases unmatched to any gene: 9. CDR1 and CDR2 (germline): MNHNY, SVGAGI (reference sequence). The CDR3 runs to 15 residues.

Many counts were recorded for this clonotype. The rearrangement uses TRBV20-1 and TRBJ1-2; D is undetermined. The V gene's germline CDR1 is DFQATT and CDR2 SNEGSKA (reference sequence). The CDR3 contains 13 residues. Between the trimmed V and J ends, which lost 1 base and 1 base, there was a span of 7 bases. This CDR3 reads CSARGTGNYGYTF. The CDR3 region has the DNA TGCAGTGCTAGAGGGACGGGTAACTATGGCTACACCTTC.

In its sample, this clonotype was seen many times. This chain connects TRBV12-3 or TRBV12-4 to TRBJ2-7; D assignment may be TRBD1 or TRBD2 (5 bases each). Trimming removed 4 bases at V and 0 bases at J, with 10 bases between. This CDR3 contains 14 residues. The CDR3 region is CASSSGRSSYEQYF. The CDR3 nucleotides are TGTGCCAGCAGTTCGGGACGGAGCTCCTACGAGCAGTACTTC.

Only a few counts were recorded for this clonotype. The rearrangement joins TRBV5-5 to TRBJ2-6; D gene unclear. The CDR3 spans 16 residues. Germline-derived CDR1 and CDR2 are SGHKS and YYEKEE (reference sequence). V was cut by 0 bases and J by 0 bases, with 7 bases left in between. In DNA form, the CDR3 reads TGTGCCAGCAGCTTGGCACAAGCCTCTGGGGCCAACGTCCTGACTTTC. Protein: CASSLAQASGANVLTF. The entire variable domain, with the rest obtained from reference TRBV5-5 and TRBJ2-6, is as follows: DAGVTQSPTHLIKTRGQQVTLRCSPISGHKSVSWYQQVLGQGPQFIFQYYEKEERGRGNFPDRFSARQFPNYSSELNVNALLLGDSALYLCASSLAQASGANVLTFGAGSRLTVL.